This TCR beta chain was observed in a study of blood T cell repertoires in COVID-19 (TCRdb year 2020). In terms of the full investigation: The collaborator samples originated in the United States, Italy and Spain and spanned the acute and convalescent phases of COVID-19. The prospective study material was composed of cDNA or gDNA derived from T cells, B-cell-depleted T cells, or PBMCs. Deeply sampled blood TCRbeta repertoires from subjects exposed to, actively infected with, or recovered from COVID-19 were included in the dataset. A freely available public database, intended as a resource for researchers studying the immune response to SARS-CoV-2, is where the repertoires were released. Samples were obtained from the ongoing ImmuneRACE study (first 160 participants) and from over 1,000 subjects provided by 6 global collaborators. Sample metadata almost always included a de-identified subject ID, COVID-19 status, age in years and sex. Where available, HLA class I and class II types were obtained from metadata supplied by the sample provider rather than from assay-based typing.

Concerning this clone: Its antigen has not been determined. No much larger clone exists at a distance of one base, and base qualities are not known.

Trimming leaves V shorter by 10 bases and J shorter by 2 bases, with the junction holding 17 bases beyond the gene matches. There are 16 amino acids in the CDR3, from cysteine to phenylalanine inclusive. The only DNA kept is the CDR3, 48 bases in frame from the first base. As encoded in the germline V gene, CDR1 is ENHRY while CDR2 is SYGVKD. TCRbeta CDR3 regions were amplified from genomic DNA using the immunoSEQ Assay, a bias-controlled multiplex PCR. The original pipeline was this. Nucleated cell counts per sample were estimated from amplification of reference gene primers within the assay. To quantify the absolute abundance of each unique TCRbeta CDR3 rearrangement, sequence reads were collapsed and filtered. For each sample, productive Simpson clonality was calculated as the square root of Simpson's diversity index across productive rearrangements. In its TCRdb copy, this immuneACCESS table keeps in-frame sequences only and misses some clones. Where compared with another copy, unresolved V genes explain less than half of these, and the others have no known cause. Clone size and the V and J calls come from that table; the DNA yielded D and trimming. The sample profile shows more than 110,000 clones; approximately 80% of them were found once. The ten largest clones represent 6% to 7.5% of the sample.

The collaborating institutions used their own protocols to collect whole blood in K2EDTA tubes. For TCRbeta analysis, collaborator samples were shipped as frozen whole blood, as isolated PBMCs, or as DNA extracted from either sample type. Findings and caveats that apply to the study as a whole: The quantity of clinical and demographic metadata differed by source and by participant and was supplied without curation.

This chain joins TRBV10-3 to TRBJ2-7; TRBD2 aligns with 7 central bases. Material for sequencing was peripheral blood. The receptor comes from a human donor in a cohort sampled during active COVID-19. The encoded CDR3 is CATPGGGGGNAYEQYF. In nucleotides, the sequence is TGTGCCACCCCGGGGGGTGGTGGGGGGAACGCCTACGAGCAGTACTTC.